One and the same sample provided the 30 T cell receptor beta chains below, sequenced in a study of cytomegalovirus exposure and HLA in healthy donors. This PCR relied on a set of 60 Vbeta primers and 13 Jbeta primers. TCRdb's copy holds only in-frame clones and misses some; the assay was immunoSEQ multiplex PCR. Counted here are about 190,000 clones, approximately 88% occurring once; the ten biggest clones make up around 0.25%. Sequencing input: PBMCs. These receptors were taken from a boy aged 5-17 years in good health and CMV-seronegative.

The chain links TRBV27 to TRBJ1-2; 8 nucleotides match TRBD1. The CDR3 spans 14 residues. The J segment lost 7 bases and the V segment lost 7 bases, leaving 11 bases of the junction unmatched. Germline CDR1 MNHEY, CDR2 SMNVEV (reference sequence). The DNA for the CDR3 is TGTGCCAGCACCAACAGGGGGGGTCTGGGTGGCTACACCTTC. It is translated as CASTNRGGLGGYTF.

This chain uses TRBV9 with TRBJ1-6, with 11 bases lining up with TRBD1. J was trimmed by 8 bases and V by 0 bases; bases with no gene match: 7. The CDR3 is 17 amino acids. Germline lookup yields CDR1 SGDLS and CDR2 YYNGEE. CDR3 sequence: CASSVGDRGRFYSPLHF. The CDR3 DNA reads as TGTGCCAGCAGCGTAGGGGACAGGGGGAGGTTTTATTCACCCCTCCACTTT. Full variable domain (outside the CDR3, taken from reference TRBV9 and TRBJ1-6): DSGVTQTPKHLITATGQRVTLRCSPRSGDLSVYWYQQSLDQGLQFLIQYYNGEERAKGNILERFSAQQFPDLHSELNLSSLELGDSALYFCASSVGDRGRFYSPLHFGNGTRLTVT.

V gene TRBV5-4 combines with J gene TRBJ2-7, with 7 bases that match TRBD1. J lost 1 base, V lost 4 bases, and 2 bases had no gene match. Germline-derived CDR1 and CDR2 are SGHNT and YYREEE (reference sequence). This CDR3 is 13 amino acids long. This chain's CDR3 is CASSPGQSYEQYF. CDR3 sequence (DNA): TGTGCCAGCAGCCCGGGACAGTCCTACGAGCAGTACTTC. The whole variable domain, remainder taken from reference TRBV5-4 and TRBJ2-7, is ETGVTQSPTHLIKTRGQQVTLRCSSQSGHNTVSWYQQALGQGPQFIFQYYREEENGRGNFPPRFSGLQFPNYSSELNVNALELDDSALYLCASSPGQSYEQYFGPGTRLTVT.

The chain joins TRBV30 to TRBJ2-3; 14 bases align to TRBD2. Germline V gives CDR1 GTSNPN, CDR2 SVGIG (reference sequence). V lost 5 bases and J lost 4; bases outside the gene matches: 14. The CDR3 has 18 residues. The CDR3 spells CAWGRLAGGVRGPDTQYF. CDR3 DNA sequence: TGTGCCTGGGGCCGACTAGCGGGAGGGGTGAGGGGCCCAGATACGCAGTATTTT.

The J gene is TRBJ2-5, the V gene TRBV7-9, with D unresolved. This CDR3 has 13 residues. Germline V CDR1 and CDR2: SEHNR, FQNEAQ (reference sequence). The V end was cut by 4 bases, the J end by 1 base, with 7 bases between. The CDR3 protein is CASSSRIQETQYF. The CDR3 nucleotides read TGTGCCAGCAGCTCGAGGATCCAAGAGACCCAGTACTTC.

The chain carries TRBV29-1 and TRBJ1-1; TRBD1 matches 10 bases. This CDR3 spans 13 amino acids. Germline values: CDR1 SQVTM, CDR2 ANQGSEA. Trimming at V came to 7 bases and at J to 4 bases, leaving 6 bases not matched to a gene. CDR3 amino acids: CSAQTGGRTEAFF. The CDR3 coding sequence is TGCAGCGCACAGACAGGGGGCCGCACTGAAGCTTTCTTT.

This rearrangement joins TRBV29-1 to TRBJ2-7, with D maybe TRBD1 (5 bases). V was shortened by 1 base and J by 3 bases, with 10 bases between the two germline ends. This CDR3 is built from 13 residues. The germline V gene encodes CDR1 SQVTM and CDR2 ANQGSEA. The CDR3 protein is CSVEVQANYEQYF. CDR3 coding DNA: TGCAGCGTTGAAGTACAGGCGAACTACGAGCAGTACTTC.

This clone was recorded only once. The chain uses TRBV7-2 and TRBJ2-7, with D perhaps matching TRBD1 (5 bases). This CDR3 is 15 amino acids long. Trimming pared 4 bases from V and 6 bases from J, leaving 19 bases between. Germline assignment: CDR1 SGHTA and CDR2 FQGNSA. CDR3 sequence: CASSSQLTTGSEQYF. CDR3 sequence (DNA): TGTGCCAGCAGCTCCCAACTAACTACAGGCTCCGAGCAGTACTTC.

The rearrangement links TRBV30 to TRBJ1-4; TRBD1 is a possible D gene (6 bases). The germline V gene has CDR1 GTSNPN and CDR2 SVGIG (reference sequence). V lost 7 bases to trimming and J lost 5 bases, with 17 bases between them. The CDR3 loop spans 14 amino acids. DNA of the CDR3: TGTGCCTCCCAAGGGACAACTCCAAATGAAAAACTGTTTTTT. This encodes CASQGTTPNEKLFF. The entire variable domain, with the rest obtained from reference TRBV30 and TRBJ1-4, is as follows: SQTIHQWPATLVQPVGSPLSLECTVEGTSNPNLYWYRQAAGRGLQLLFYSVGIGQISSEVPQNLSASRPQDRQFILSSKKLLLSDSGFYLCASQGTTPNEKLFFGSGTQLSVL.

The chain employs TRBV13 and TRBJ2-2, with TRBD2 as a possible D gene (5 bases). V was shortened by 8 bases and J by 4 bases, with 17 bases between the two germline ends. Per the germline V gene, CDR1 is PRHDT and CDR2 is FYEKMQ (reference sequence). The CDR3 covers 15 residues. The CDR3 loop is CASRKWGGGTGELFF. CDR3 coding DNA: TGTGCCAGCCGAAAGTGGGGTGGAGGCACCGGGGAGCTGTTTTTT.

This chain links TRBV7-8 with TRBJ1-3; 8 nucleotides match TRBD1. The CDR3 totals 16 residues. Germline lookup yields CDR1 SGHVS and CDR2 FQNEAQ. The V and J ends lost 5 bases and 1 base, in that order; junction bases with no gene match: 7. CDR3 DNA sequence: TGTGCCAGCAGCGACTCAGGGGGCATATCTGGAAACACCATATATTTT. Translating gives CASSDSGGISGNTIYF.

This clone was seen a single time. This chain uses TRBV5-1 with TRBJ2-1; 9 positions match TRBD2. From germline, CDR1 is SGHRS and CDR2 YFSETQ. J lost 5 bases, V lost 4 bases, and 16 bases had no gene match. This CDR3 region has 18 residues. The CDR3 nucleotides read TGCGCCAGCAGCATATCTCCCACGAGCGGGAGGACTAACAATGAGCAGTTCTTC. This sequence encodes CASSISPTSGRTNNEQFF.

This chain connects TRBV6-5 to TRBJ2-1, with 11 bases fitting TRBD2. This CDR3 has 15 amino acids. The germline V gene encodes CDR1 MNHEY and CDR2 SVGAGI. The CDR3 sequence: CAVAGGISSYNEQFF. CDR3 bases: TGTGCGGTAGCGGGGGGGATTAGCTCCTACAATGAGCAGTTCTTC.

The chain links TRBV18 to TRBJ1-2, with D tentatively TRBD1 (5 bases). The CDR3 spans 15 residues. Trimming stripped 2 bases from V and 5 bases from J, with 15 bases between. The V gene's germline CDR1 is KGHSH and CDR2 LQKENI. CDR3 region: CASSPGEPGLYGYTF. The CDR3 DNA is TGTGCCAGCTCACCAGGCGAGCCAGGGTTATATGGCTACACCTTC.

This clone occurred a few times. The CDR3 coding sequence is TGTGCCAGCAGGAGGGGACAGGGCTTCTACAATGAGCAGTTCTTC. Protein: CASRRGQGFYNEQFF. V gene TRBV6-5 combines with J gene TRBJ2-1, with 9 bases fitting TRBD1. The CDR3 loop spans 15 amino acids. Germline V gives CDR1 MNHEY, CDR2 SVGAGI. The trim removed 6 bases at V and 3 bases at J, leaving 6 bases unmatched.

The chain combines TRBV7-9 with TRBJ1-4; the match to TRBD1 covers 9 bases. The CDR3 contains 14 residues. Trimming removed 5 bases from V and 6 bases from J; junction bases left unmatched: 4. Per the germline V gene, CDR1 is SEHNR and CDR2 is FQNEAQ (reference sequence). CDR3 in amino acids: CASSRTGVDEKLFF. The CDR3 nucleotides read TGTGCCAGCAGCCGGACAGGGGTAGATGAAAAACTGTTTTTT.

V usage is TRBV11-2 and J usage is TRBJ2-7; 7 nucleotides match TRBD2. With V trimmed by 2 bases and J by 0 bases, 4 bases remained unmatched. Germline lookup yields CDR1 SGHAT and CDR2 FQNNGV. The CDR3 sequence is 15 residues long. CDR3 amino acids: CASSLKAGSSYEQYF. The CDR3 nucleotides are TGTGCCAGCAGCTTAAAAGCGGGGAGCTCCTACGAGCAGTACTTC.

The chain carries TRBV7-9 and TRBJ2-7; 7 nucleotides agree with TRBD1. Trimming at V came to 5 bases and at J to 3 bases, leaving 13 bases not matched to a gene. In germline, CDR1 is SEHNR, CDR2 FQNEAQ (reference sequence). The CDR3 contains 16 residues. CDR3 bases: TGTGCCAGCAGCATAGACGACCGGGACAGCTTCTACGAGCAGTACTTC. This gives the protein CASSIDDRDSFYEQYF.

CDR3 sequence (DNA): TGTGCCAGCAGCCAAGAATTGGGTCAGGGGAGATATGGCTACACCTTC. Amino acids: CASSQELGQGRYGYTF. V and J are TRBV4-2 and TRBJ1-2; perhaps TRBD1 as D (6 bases). Trimming cost V 0 bases and J 5 bases, with 16 bases left between them. This CDR3 is built from 16 residues. Per germline, CDR1 LGHNA and CDR2 YNFKEQ.

This chain links TRBV6-5 with TRBJ1-1; D gene unclear. The CDR3 has 14 amino acids. Trimming took off 6 bases at V and 0 bases at J, with 11 bases between the two ends. Germline CDR1 MNHEY, CDR2 SVGAGI. The CDR3 sequence is CASSFTPMNTEAFF. CDR3 nucleotides: TGTGCCAGCAGCTTTACACCGATGAACACTGAAGCTTTCTTT.

The chain couples TRBV5-4 to TRBJ2-7; 8 positions match TRBD1. J was trimmed by 1 base and V by 0 bases; bases with no gene match: 6. The CDR3 has 16 amino acids. CDR1 SGHNT and CDR2 YYREEE come from the germline V gene (reference sequence). The CDR3: CASSLVGTGRSYEQYF. CDR3 in DNA: TGTGCCAGCAGCTTGGTGGGGACAGGTCGGTCCTACGAGCAGTACTTC.

The rearrangement uses TRBV23-1 and TRBJ2-7; 8 nucleotides line up with TRBD1. TRBV23-1 carries the ORF label, with uncertain function. The CDR3 has 15 amino acids. V shed 1 base and J 4 bases; nucleotides not matched to a gene: 6. The CDR3 DNA follows: TGCGCCAGCAGTCAATTCGGCAGGGGGCATTACGAGCAGTACTTC. Translation: CASSQFGRGHYEQYF.

This sequence joins TRBV9 and TRBJ2-1; 7 positions agree with TRBD2. The V and J ends lost 0 bases and 5 bases, in that order; junction bases with no gene match: 5. The CDR3 contains 15 residues. CDR1 and CDR2 (germline): SGDLS, YYNGEE. For the CDR3, the DNA is TGTGCCAGCAGCGTAGGGGGGACTACCCACAATGAGCAGTTCTTC. Protein sequence: CASSVGGTTHNEQFF.

V gene TRBV25-1 combines with J gene TRBJ2-1, with D possibly being TRBD2 (5 bases). The CDR3 contains 15 residues. In germline, CDR1 is MGHDK, CDR2 SYGVNS. V was cut by 6 bases and J by 0 bases, with 12 bases left in between. CDR3 bases: TGTGCCAGCAGAGCCCGGGAAAGCTCCTACAATGAGCAGTTCTTC. Translating gives CASRARESSYNEQFF.

This sequence joins TRBV19 and TRBJ2-1; a possible D gene is TRBD2 (7 bases). The CDR3 totals 15 residues. CDR1 is LNHDA and CDR2 is SQIVND in the germline V gene (reference sequence). The V end lost 3 bases, the J end lost 6 bases, and 15 bases lay between the germline ends. The CDR3 region has the DNA TGTGCCAGTAGTATGCGCGGGGGCGTTGGCAATGAGCAGTTCTTC. This translates into CASSMRGGVGNEQFF.

The chain joins TRBV19 to TRBJ1-2, with no clear D. The CDR3 is 16 amino acids. Trimming stripped 3 bases from V and 0 bases from J, with 14 bases between. Germline CDR1 is LNHDA and CDR2 is SQIVND (reference sequence). The CDR3 loop reads CASSINGIKANYGYTF. As DNA, the CDR3 is TGTGCCAGTAGTATTAACGGGATCAAAGCTAACTATGGCTACACCTTC.

This chain connects TRBV19 to TRBJ1-4; D perhaps matches TRBD1 (6 bases). Between the trimmed V and J ends, which lost 4 bases and 5 bases, there was a span of 8 bases. Germline CDR1 reads LNHDA; CDR2 reads SQIVND (reference sequence). The CDR3 is 13 amino acids. The CDR3, as DNA: TGTGCCAGTAGTAGGGACAAGAATGAAAAACTGTTTTTT. This encodes CASSRDKNEKLFF.

This clone showed up just a few times. The CDR3: CASSLRRGYGYTF. In DNA, the CDR3 is TGTGCCAGCAGCCTCAGGCGGGGATATGGCTACACCTTC. The J gene is TRBJ1-2, the V gene TRBV2; D ambiguous. Between the trimmed V and J ends, which lost 6 bases and 5 bases, there was a span of 13 bases. This CDR3 contains 13 residues. CDR1 SNHLY and CDR2 FYNNEI come from the germline V gene.

For the CDR3, the DNA is TGTGCCAGTAGTATGGAATCCCCGGGACTAGCGCCCAGGAGCTCCTACAATGAGCAGTTCTTC. Encoded protein: CASSMESPGLAPRSSYNEQFF. The rearrangement uses TRBV19 and TRBJ2-1, with 10 bases aligning to TRBD2. Germline CDR1 LNHDA, CDR2 SQIVND (reference sequence). The CDR3 is 21 residues long. The ends lost 3 bases at V and 0 bases at J; junction bases unmatched: 17.

On this clone: Other DNA sequences within the sample encode an identical CDR3. The genes are TRBV9 and TRBJ1-2; a possible D gene is TRBD1 (6 bases). V shed 5 bases and J shed 4 bases, with 15 bases lying between them. This CDR3 is 14 amino acids long. Germline assignment: CDR1 SGDLS and CDR2 YYNGEE. The CDR3 DNA reads TGTGCCAGCAGTGCGCCCGGGACATCCTATGGCTACACCTTC. The encoded protein is CASSAPGTSYGYTF.